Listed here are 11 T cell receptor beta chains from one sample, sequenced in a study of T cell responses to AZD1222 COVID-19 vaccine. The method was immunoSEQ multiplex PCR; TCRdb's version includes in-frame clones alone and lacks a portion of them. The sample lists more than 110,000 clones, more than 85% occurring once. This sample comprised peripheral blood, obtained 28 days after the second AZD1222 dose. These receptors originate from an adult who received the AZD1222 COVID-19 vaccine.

This CDR3 is CASSYGGGRSRTEAFF. The CDR3 nucleotides are TGTGCCAGCAGTTACGGAGGGGGCCGAAGCAGGACTGAAGCTTTCTTT. This sequence joins TRBV6-5 and TRBJ1-1; 7 nucleotides align to TRBD1. After removal of 2 bases from V and 5 bases from J, the junction contained 11 bases not matched to a gene. This CDR3 comprises 16 residues. In germline, CDR1 is MNHEY, CDR2 SVGAGI.

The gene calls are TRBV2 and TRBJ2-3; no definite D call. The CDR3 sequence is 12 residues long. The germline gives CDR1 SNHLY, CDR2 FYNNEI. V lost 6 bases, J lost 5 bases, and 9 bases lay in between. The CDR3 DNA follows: TGTGCCAGCAGAATAGTCCAAGATACGCAGTATTTT. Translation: CASRIVQDTQYF.

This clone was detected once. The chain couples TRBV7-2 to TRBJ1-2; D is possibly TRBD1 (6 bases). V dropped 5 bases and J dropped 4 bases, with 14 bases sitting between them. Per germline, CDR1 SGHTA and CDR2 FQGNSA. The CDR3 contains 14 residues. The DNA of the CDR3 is TGTGCCAGCAGCCCGCACAGGGATGCCTATGGCTACACCTTC. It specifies CASSPHRDAYGYTF. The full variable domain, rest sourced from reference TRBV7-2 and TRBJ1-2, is GAGVSQSPSNKVTEKGKDVELRCDPISGHTALYWYRQSLGQGLEFLIYFQGNSAPDKSGLPSDRFSAERTGGSVSTLTIQRTQQEDSAVYLCASSPHRDAYGYTFGSGTRLTVV.

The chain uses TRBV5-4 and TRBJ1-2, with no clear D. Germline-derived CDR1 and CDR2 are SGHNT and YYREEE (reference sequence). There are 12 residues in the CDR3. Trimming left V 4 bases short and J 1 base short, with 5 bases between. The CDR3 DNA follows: TGTGCCAGCAGCAGCGATAACTATGGCTACACCTTC. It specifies CASSSDNYGYTF. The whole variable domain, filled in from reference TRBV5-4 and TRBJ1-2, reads ETGVTQSPTHLIKTRGQQVTLRCSSQSGHNTVSWYQQALGQGPQFIFQYYREEENGRGNFPPRFSGLQFPNYSSELNVNALELDDSALYLCASSSDNYGYTFGSGTRLTVV.

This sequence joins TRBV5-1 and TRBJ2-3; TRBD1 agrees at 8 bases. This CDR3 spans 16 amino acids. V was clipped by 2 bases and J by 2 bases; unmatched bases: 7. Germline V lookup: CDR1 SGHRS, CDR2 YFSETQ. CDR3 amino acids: CASSLGTGRLTDTQYF. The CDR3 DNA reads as TGCGCCAGCAGCTTAGGGACAGGTAGACTCACAGATACGCAGTATTTT. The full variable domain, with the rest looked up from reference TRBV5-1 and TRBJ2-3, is KAGVTQTPRYLIKTRGQQVTLSCSPISGHRSVSWYQQTPGQGLQFLFEYFSETQRNKGNFPGRFSGRQFSNSRSEMNVSTLELGDSALYLCASSLGTGRLTDTQYFGPGTRLTVL.

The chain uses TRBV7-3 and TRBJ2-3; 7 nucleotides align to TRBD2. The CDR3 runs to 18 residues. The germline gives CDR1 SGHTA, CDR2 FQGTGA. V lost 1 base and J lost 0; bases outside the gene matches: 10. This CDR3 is CASSLIGGGGTSTDTQYF. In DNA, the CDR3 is TGTGCCAGCAGCTTAATCGGCGGGGGAGGCACAAGCACAGATACGCAGTATTTT.

This chain's CDR3 is CASSITPAGEAFF. CDR3 bases: TGTGCCAGTAGTATTACCCCCGCCGGGGAAGCTTTCTTT. The gene calls are TRBV19 and TRBJ1-1, with D uncertain. The CDR3 loop spans 13 amino acids. The germline CDR1 and CDR2 sequences are LNHDA and SQIVND (reference sequence). V lost 3 bases to trimming and J lost 8 bases, with 13 bases between them.

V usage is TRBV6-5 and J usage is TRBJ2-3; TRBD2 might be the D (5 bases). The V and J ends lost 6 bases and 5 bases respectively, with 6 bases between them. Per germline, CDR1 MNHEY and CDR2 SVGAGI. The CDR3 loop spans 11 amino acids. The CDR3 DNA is TGTGCCAGCAGCCGGGAAGATACGCAGTATTTT. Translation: CASSREDTQYF.

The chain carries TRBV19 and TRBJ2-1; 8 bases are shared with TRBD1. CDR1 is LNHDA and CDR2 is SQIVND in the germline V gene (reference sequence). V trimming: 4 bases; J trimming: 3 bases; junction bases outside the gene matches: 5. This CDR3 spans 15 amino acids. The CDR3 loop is CASSKSGGSYNEQFF. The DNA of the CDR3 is TGTGCCAGTAGTAAATCAGGGGGCAGCTACAATGAGCAGTTCTTC. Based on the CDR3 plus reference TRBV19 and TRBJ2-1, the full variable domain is DGGITQSPKYLFRKEGQNVTLSCEQNLNHDAMYWYRQDPGQGLRLIYYSQIVNDFQKGDIAEGYSVSREKKESFPLTVTSAQKNPTAFYLCASSKSGGSYNEQFFGPGTRLTVL.

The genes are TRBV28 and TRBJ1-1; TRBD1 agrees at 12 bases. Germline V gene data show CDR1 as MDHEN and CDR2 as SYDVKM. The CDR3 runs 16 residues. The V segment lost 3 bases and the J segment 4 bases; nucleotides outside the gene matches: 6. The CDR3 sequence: CASSFGTGGVGTEAFF. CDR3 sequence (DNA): TGTGCCAGCAGTTTTGGGACAGGGGGCGTAGGCACTGAAGCTTTCTTT.

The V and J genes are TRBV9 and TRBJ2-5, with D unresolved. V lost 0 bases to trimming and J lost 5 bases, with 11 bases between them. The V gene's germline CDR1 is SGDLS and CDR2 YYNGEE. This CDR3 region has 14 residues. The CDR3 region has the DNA TGTGCCAGCAGCGTAGCATCCCCCGGGGAGACCCAGTACTTC. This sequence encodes CASSVASPGETQYF.